This entry lists 29 T cell receptor beta chains sequenced from one sample in a study of naive and memory T cell subsets. Adult healthy volunteers gave 2.5 ml peripheral blood for whole-blood RNA. Blood and skin TCR RNA was reverse transcribed with alpha and beta constant primers. MiXCR was run by TCRdb on the 5' RACE reads, yielding one entry per CDR3 protein. This table holds about 20,000 distinct CDR3 sequences, 4% to 4.5% found once. These TCRs come from a male donor in good health.

In this sample, this clonotype is medium-sized (0.01 to 0.1%). The chain links TRBV10-2 to TRBJ1-5, with D hard to call. The CDR3 extends over 13 amino acids. Looked up from germline, CDR1 is WSHSY and CDR2 is SAAADI. Trimming stripped 3 bases from V and 6 bases from J, with 9 bases between. CDR3: CASSELGLQPQHF. The CDR3 DNA is TGCGCCAGCAGTGAACTCGGGCTTCAGCCCCAGCATTTT.

This clonotype was seen repeatedly, ten times or more. The genes are TRBV9 and TRBJ1-5; tentative D call: TRBD1 (5 bases). The CDR3 extends over 15 amino acids. Trimming took off 4 bases at V and 3 bases at J, with 14 bases between the two ends. The germline V gene has CDR1 SGDLS and CDR2 YYNGEE. The CDR3 sequence: CASSSRGGDNQPQHF. CDR3 in DNA: TGTGCCAGCAGCTCTCGTGGGGGGGACAATCAGCCCCAGCATTTT. The variable domain in full, with the rest retrieved from reference TRBV9 and TRBJ1-5, is DSGVTQTPKHLITATGQRVTLRCSPRSGDLSVYWYQQSLDQGLQFLIQYYNGEERAKGNILERFSAQQFPDLHSELNLSSLELGDSALYFCASSSRGGDNQPQHFGDGTRLSIL.

There are many counts of this clonotype. This chain connects TRBV5-6 to TRBJ1-1; D is unresolved. CDR1 is SGHDT and CDR2 is YYEEEE in the germline V gene. Trimming cost V 1 base and J 0 bases, with 13 bases left between them. CDR3 length equals 16 residues. The CDR3 loop reads CASSLLTDYLNTEAFF. CDR3 bases: TGTGCCAGCAGCTTGTTAACAGACTATTTGAACACTGAAGCTTTCTTT. Filled out from reference TRBV5-6 and TRBJ1-1, the complete variable domain reads DAGVTQSPTHLIKTRGQQVTLRCSPKSGHDTVSWYQQALGQGPQFIFQYYEEEERQRGNFPDRFSGHQFPNYSSELNVNALLLGDSALYLCASSLLTDYLNTEAFFGQGTRLTVV.

This clonotype came up many times. This chain connects TRBV24-1 to TRBJ2-1, with 9 bases lining up with TRBD1. V lost 2 bases and J lost 3; bases outside the gene matches: 4. The CDR3 is made up of 16 amino acids. The germline V gene encodes CDR1 KGHDR and CDR2 SFDVKD. CDR3 in DNA: TGTGCCACCAGTGATTGGGGACAGGGCAGCTACAATGAGCAGTTCTTC. Translation gives CATSDWGQGSYNEQFF.

Many counts were recorded for this clonotype. The chain couples TRBV12-3 or TRBV12-4 to TRBJ1-6; D is ambiguous. Trimming took off 3 bases at V and 4 bases at J, with 7 bases between the two ends. The CDR3 spans 14 residues. CDR3 amino acids: CASSLWGYNSPLHF. The CDR3 DNA reads TGTGCCAGCAGTTTGTGGGGTTATAATTCACCCCTCCACTTT.

This clonotype was detected many times. The gene calls are TRBV11-2 and TRBJ2-5; D not certain. Per the germline V gene, CDR1 is SGHAT and CDR2 is FQNNGV. The CDR3 has 13 residues. V shed 5 bases and J shed 5 bases, with 12 bases lying between them. The CDR3 loop is CASSLPPLETQYF. The CDR3 DNA follows: TGTGCCAGCAGCCTCCCCCCCCTTGAGACCCAGTACTTC.

This clonotype was detected many times. V gene TRBV13 combines with J gene TRBJ2-7, with D perhaps TRBD1 (6 bases). Trimming took off 8 bases at V and 2 bases at J, with 16 bases between the two ends. Germline V CDR1 and CDR2: PRHDT, FYEKMQ (reference sequence). The CDR3 consists of 14 residues. This CDR3 reads CASDWGEGAYEQYF. In nucleotides, the CDR3 is TGTGCCAGCGATTGGGGAGAGGGGGCCTACGAGCAGTACTTC.

This clonotype was detected many times. The rearrangement joins TRBV27 to TRBJ1-4; weak D call: TRBD1 (5 bases). Looked up from germline, CDR1 is MNHEY and CDR2 is SMNVEV (reference sequence). V lost 7 bases and J lost 7, with 16 bases in between. The CDR3 runs to 14 residues. CDR3 nucleotides: TGTGCCAGCAAAGTTATAAGGGGAGCTGAAAAACTGTTTTTT. This codes for CASKVIRGAEKLFF.

This clonotype occurred many times. J is TRBJ2-3 and V is TRBV13; D is perhaps TRBD2 (5 bases). This CDR3 is 14 amino acids long. V lost 4 bases and J 2 bases, leaving 10 bases between the germline ends. CDR1 and CDR2 from the germline V gene are PRHDT and FYEKMQ (reference sequence). CDR3 loop: CASSSREATDTQYF. The CDR3 DNA reads as TGTGCCAGCAGCTCCCGGGAAGCCACAGATACGCAGTATTTT.

This clonotype was seen a handful of times. A much larger clone sits a single nucleotide away, making a read error possible. J is TRBJ2-7 and V is TRBV6-1; tentatively, D is TRBD1 (5 bases). V was cut by 3 bases and J by 3 bases, with 12 bases left in between. The CDR3 loop spans 14 amino acids. Germline V gives CDR1 MNHNS, CDR2 SASEGT. CDR3 sequence (DNA): TGTGCCAGCAGTGATGGGGCAGGGTGCTACGAGCAGTACTTC. It translates to CASSDGAGCYEQYF.

This clonotype was counted many times. The rearrangement links TRBV20-1 to TRBJ2-2; D might be TRBD2 (6 bases). Germline V gene data show CDR1 as DFQATT and CDR2 as SNEGSKA (reference sequence). The CDR3 consists of 14 residues. Between the trimmed V and J ends, which lost 2 bases and 4 bases, there was a span of 11 bases. The CDR3 coding sequence is TGCAGTGCTAGAAATGGGGGGAGCACCGGGGAGCTGTTTTTT. Its translation: CSARNGGSTGELFF.

In this sample, this clonotype is medium-sized (0.01 to 0.1%). The chain joins TRBV5-1 to TRBJ2-1, with 9 bases that match TRBD2. The ends lost 0 bases at V and 9 bases at J; junction bases unmatched: 7. Per the germline V gene, CDR1 is SGHRS and CDR2 is YFSETQ. The CDR3 runs to 15 residues. The CDR3 reads CASSLGRGGRSEQFF. The CDR3 coding sequence is TGCGCCAGCAGCTTGGGGCGGGGGGGCAGGTCTGAGCAGTTCTTC. Drawing the rest from reference TRBV5-1 and TRBJ2-1, the complete variable domain is KAGVTQTPRYLIKTRGQQVTLSCSPISGHRSVSWYQQTPGQGLQFLFEYFSETQRNKGNFPGRFSGRQFSNSRSEMNVSTLELGDSALYLCASSLGRGGRSEQFFGPGTRLTVL.

This clonotype was detected ten times or more. One end of the junction varies from germline; a read error may be responsible. The CDR3 is CASSHLTPSDAFF. For the CDR3, the DNA is TGTGCCAGCAGCCATCTCACTCCGTCTGACGCTTTCTTT. The J gene is TRBJ1-1, the V gene TRBV3-1; D not certain. This CDR3 has 13 amino acids. Germline V gene sequence: CDR1 LGHDT, CDR2 YNNKEL (reference sequence).

The table lists this clonotype with many counts. This chain joins TRBV4-1 and TRBJ2-1; 11 bases are a match to TRBD1. The CDR3 contains 17 residues. CDR1 is MGHRA, CDR2 YSYEKL, per germline. The trim removed 3 bases at V and 0 bases at J, leaving 4 bases unmatched. CDR3 residues: CASSHRTGGSSYNEQFF. For the CDR3, the DNA is TGCGCCAGCAGCCATAGGACAGGGGGCAGCTCCTACAATGAGCAGTTCTTC.

This clonotype was seen at least ten times. The chain recombines TRBV28 with TRBJ2-7; D gene unclear. This CDR3 is built from 11 residues. Germline V gives CDR1 MDHEN, CDR2 SYDVKM. The V end lost 8 bases, the J end lost 1 base, and 6 bases lay between the germline ends. CDR3 protein: CASLSSYEQYF. DNA for the CDR3: TGTGCCAGCCTCTCGTCCTACGAGCAGTACTTC.

This clonotype was seen repeatedly, ten times or more. V gene TRBV28 combines with J gene TRBJ2-3; 11 nucleotides agree with TRBD2. After removal of 1 base from V and 4 bases from J, the junction contained 1 base not matched to a gene. There are 15 residues in the CDR3. Germline V gene sequence: CDR1 MDHEN, CDR2 SYDVKM. CDR3 protein: CASSLLAGGPDTQYF. The CDR3 DNA sequence: TGTGCCAGCAGTTTATTAGCGGGAGGGCCAGATACGCAGTATTTT. Full variable domain (rest looked up from reference TRBV28 and TRBJ2-3): DVKVTQSSRYLVKRTGEKVFLECVQDMDHENMFWYRQDPGLGLRLIYFSYDVKMKEKGDIPEGYSVSREKKERFSLILESASTNQTSMYLCASSLLAGGPDTQYFGPGTRLTVL.

This clonotype was seen at least ten times. The chain combines TRBV6-6 with TRBJ2-1, with D tentatively TRBD2 (6 bases). The length of the CDR3 is 12 residues. Germline loops: CDR1 MNHNY, CDR2 SVGAGI (reference sequence). Trimming removed 7 bases at V and 9 bases at J, with 13 bases between. CDR3 bases: TGTGCCAGCAATCATAGGGAGGCTGAGCAGTTCTTC. Amino acids: CASNHREAEQFF.

This clonotype rates as medium-sized (0.01 to 0.1%). This chain uses TRBV6-4 with TRBJ2-1; 9 positions match TRBD2. V shed 0 bases, J shed 3 bases, and the junction held 0 bases outside the gene matches. The length of the CDR3 is 15 residues. Per germline, CDR1 MRHNA and CDR2 SNTAGT. DNA for the CDR3: TGTGCCAGCAGTGACTCAGCGGGGGGCTACAATGAGCAGTTCTTC. This translates into CASSDSAGGYNEQFF.

As for this clonotype: A single base separates this from a much larger clone, so it may be a read error. The V call is TRBV6-7, the J call TRBJ1-5; 9 nucleotides match TRBD1. TRBV6-7 is an ORF, with its function uncertain. The CDR3 is 17 residues long. CDR3 sequence reads: CASSYLDRGGWNQPQNF. The CDR3 DNA reads TGTGCCAGCAGTTACTTGGACAGGGGAGGATGGAATCAGCCCCAGAATTTT.

This clonotype ranks as medium-sized. This chain links TRBV21-1 with TRBJ1-5; no DNA check was done on the table's D call, TRBD1. TRBV21-1 is flagged as a pseudogene. The CDR3 loop spans 17 amino acids. CDR3 amino acids: CASSMGGVEVYNQPQHF. The CDR3 DNA sequence: TGTGCCAGCAGCATGGGGGGGGTAGAAGTTTACAATCAGCCCCAGCATTTT.

This clonotype was counted at least ten times. CDR3 loop: CSVATLMAGGEQYF. DNA for the CDR3: TGCAGCGTTGCGACCTTAATGGCAGGGGGCGAGCAGTACTTC. The gene calls are TRBV29-1 and TRBJ2-7, with 7 bases matching TRBD1. CDR3 length: 14 amino acids. CDR1 is SQVTM, CDR2 ANQGSEA, per germline. V was clipped by 4 bases and J by 6 bases; unmatched bases: 12.

This clonotype was found many times. The V and J genes are TRBV3-1 and TRBJ2-3; D unresolved. The germline V and J ends were trimmed by 6 bases and 6 bases, with 7 bases remaining between them. The CDR3 is made up of 11 amino acids. Germline V gene lookup returns CDR1 LGHDT and CDR2 YNNKEL (reference sequence). The DNA for the CDR3 is TGTGCCAGCAGGTCCTTTGATACGCAGTATTTT. Translating it yields CASRSFDTQYF.

This clonotype was seen at least ten times. CDR3 residues: CSARNSGPEQFF. In nucleotides, the CDR3 is TGCAGTGCTAGAAACTCCGGCCCTGAGCAGTTCTTC. This sequence joins TRBV20-1 and TRBJ2-1; D not resolved. Germline V lookup: CDR1 DFQATT, CDR2 SNEGSKA (reference sequence). Trimming left V 2 bases short and J 9 bases short, with 11 bases between. The CDR3 totals 12 residues.

This clonotype was found many times. J is TRBJ2-5 and V is TRBV29-1; no clear D gene. The germline V gene encodes CDR1 SQVTM and CDR2 ANQGSEA. V was shortened by 4 bases and J by 7 bases, with 16 bases between the two germline ends. CDR3 length: 13 residues. In DNA, the CDR3 is TGCAGCGTTGGCTCAGCGACGTCGACGACCCAGTACTTC. Translation: CSVGSATSTTQYF.

Notes on this clonotype: A much bigger clone sits one base away, suggesting this may be a read error. V usage is TRBV6-2 or TRBV6-3 and J usage is TRBJ2-5, with D maybe TRBD2 (5 bases). CDR1 and CDR2 from the germline V gene are MNHEY and SVGEGT. The CDR3 spans 15 residues. The V end lost 5 bases, the J end lost 1 base, and 14 bases lay between the germline ends. The CDR3 coding sequence is TGTGCCAGCAGTCCGGCGGGCCCATGCCAAGAGACCCAGTACTTC. The encoded protein is CASSPAGPCQETQYF.

The sample holds many counts of this clonotype. This sequence joins TRBV3-1 and TRBJ1-1; perhaps TRBD1 as D (5 bases). Per the germline V gene, CDR1 is LGHDT and CDR2 is YNNKEL (reference sequence). The CDR3 has 14 residues. Trimming removed 2 bases from V and 4 bases from J, with 11 bases in between. CDR3 sequence (DNA): TGTGCCAGCAGCCAAATAGTGGGGGGCACTGAAGCTTTCTTT. It codes for CASSQIVGGTEAFF.

This clonotype has a handful of counts. The chain uses TRBV11-2 and TRBJ2-3; D possibly corresponds to TRBD2 (6 bases). The CDR3 covers 11 residues. V lost 6 bases and J lost 10, with 11 bases in between. Germline V lookup: CDR1 SGHAT, CDR2 FQNNGV. The CDR3 coding sequence is TGTGCCAGCAGGCGGGACGGGGCGCAGTATTTT. The encoded protein is CASRRDGAQYF.

This clonotype was detected only a few times. The chain couples TRBV19 to TRBJ2-5, with D tentatively TRBD2 (5 bases). The CDR3 contains 11 residues. Germline V gene lookup returns CDR1 LNHDA and CDR2 SQIVND (reference sequence). The V gene lost 6 bases and the J gene lost 4 bases, with 6 bases spanning the gap. The CDR3 sequence: CASSAGETQYF. In nucleotides, the CDR3 is TGTGCCAGTAGCGCGGGAGAGACCCAGTACTTC.

CDR3 region: CASSRDSLAVSGNTIYF. The DNA for the CDR3 is TGTGCCAGCAGCCGGGACAGCCTGGCGGTCTCTGGAAACACCATATATTTT. The V gene is TRBV7-9, the J gene TRBJ1-3, with 7 bases matching TRBD1. CDR3 length: 17 residues. Trimming took 5 bases from V and 0 from J; bases not matched to a gene: 10. Germline V gene data show CDR1 as SEHNR and CDR2 as FQNEAQ (reference sequence).